This T cell receptor (beta chain) was retrieved from a study of CD8+CD57+ T cells in acquired aplastic anemia. Looking at the study overall: When averaged, DNA from sorted CD4+ and CD8+ cells came to approximately 3.2 ug. Study-wide results and caveats: Sharing between patients and controls was observed for about 27 CD8+ CDR3 sequences. CD8+ Simpson's diversity showed no significant patient-control difference.

This clonotype was found many times. No antigen is known for it. The CDR3 consists of 16 residues. The ends were cut back, 3 bases at V and 8 bases at J, with 22 bases in the middle. Germline loops: CDR1 SGHTA, CDR2 FQGTGA. For CDR3 and TCR beta VDJ profiling, genomic DNA was the template used. TCRdb reanalysed the reads using MiXCR and keeps one entry per CDR3 protein. Seen here are roughly 300,000 distinct CDR3 sequences, approximately 57% observed once, and the top ten hold less than 10%. Sequencing was done on a sample of sorted CD4+, CD8+, or CD8+CD57+ T cells (not recorded which) from PBMCs. The chain employs TRBV7-3 and TRBJ1-2, with a tentative D call TRBD1 (5 bases). The sequence derives from a human donor with severe aplastic anemia or a healthy control (not recorded which). In DNA, the CDR3 is TGTGCCAGCAGCTTGTATCCGGGACTCATCCCCGAGGGCTACACCTTC. Translation gives CASSLYPGLIPEGYTF. Together with reference TRBV7-3 and TRBJ1-2, the CDR3 gives the full variable domain: GAGVSQTPSNKVTEKGKYVELRCDPISGHTALYWYRQSLGQGPEFLIYFQGTGAADDSGLPNDRFFAVRPEGSVSTLKIQRTERGDSAVYLCASSLYPGLIPEGYTFGSGTRLTVV.